The 30 T cell receptor beta chains below were found in one sample sequenced in a study of cytomegalovirus exposure and HLA in healthy donors (dated by TCRdb to 2016 to 2017). Library construction relied on the immunoSEQ multiplex PCR assay. For the multiplex PCR, a mixture combining 60 forward primers for TCR Vbeta segments and 13 reverse primers for TCR Jbeta segments was used. TCRdb took this table from immuneACCESS and kept in-frame rearrangements with V and J called. Such tables lack part of the clones; where checked against another copy, unresolved V genes explain under half of the gap, and the rest is unexplained. Counted in this sample were approximately 190,000 clones; about 80% of them appeared once. The ten top clones hold 2.1% of the sample. The specimen was PBMCs. These receptors were obtained from a woman between 18 and 29 years old in good health and CMV-seropositive.

The V call is TRBV30, the J call TRBJ1-5; perhaps TRBD1 as D (6 bases). Trimming took 2 bases from V and 3 from J, leaving 11 bases between them. CDR1 is GTSNPN, CDR2 SVGIG, per germline (reference sequence). The CDR3 is 14 amino acids. This chain's CDR3 is CAWSSRGYNQPQHF. CDR3 sequence (DNA): TGTGCCTGGAGTTCTAGGGGGTACAATCAGCCCCAGCATTTT.

The chain recombines TRBV29-1 with TRBJ2-7, with 8 bases lining up with TRBD2. The CDR3 contains 13 residues. Germline V lookup: CDR1 SQVTM, CDR2 ANQGSEA. J gave up 1 base and V 7 bases, and 6 bases lay outside the gene matches. The CDR3 loop is CSARTSGSYEQYF. As DNA, the CDR3 is TGCAGCGCCCGAACTAGCGGATCCTACGAGCAGTACTTC.

The genes are TRBV5-4 and TRBJ2-2; 8 nucleotides agree with TRBD2. The germline V gene has CDR1 SGHNT and CDR2 YYREEE (reference sequence). After removal of 0 bases from V and 9 bases from J, the junction contained 10 bases not matched to a gene. The CDR3 loop spans 16 amino acids. The CDR3 DNA follows: TGTGCCAGCAGCTTGGACGCGGGGGGCCGGGACCGGGAGCTGTTTTTT. Translating it yields CASSLDAGGRDRELFF.

The gene calls are TRBV9 and TRBJ2-5; D perhaps matches TRBD2 (5 bases). Trimming stripped 0 bases from V and 5 bases from J, with 14 bases between. Germline-derived CDR1 and CDR2 are SGDLS and YYNGEE. This CDR3 region has 15 residues. CDR3 sequence (DNA): TGTGCCAGCAGCGTAGGAGGTGGAGGCCCGGAGACCCAGTACTTC. Protein sequence: CASSVGGGGPETQYF.

V is TRBV2 and J is TRBJ1-2, with TRBD1 as a possible D gene (5 bases). The CDR3 consists of 13 residues. Germline assignment: CDR1 SNHLY and CDR2 FYNNEI. The V end was cut by 7 bases, the J end by 2 bases, with 11 bases between. The CDR3 reads CASTRAGNYGYTF. Here the CDR3 DNA reads TGTGCCAGCACCCGAGCAGGGAACTATGGCTACACCTTC. The full variable domain, with the rest looked up from reference TRBV2 and TRBJ1-2, is EPEVTQTPSHQVTQMGQEVILRCVPISNHLYFYWYRQILGQKVEFLVSFYNNEISEKSEIFDDQFSVERPDGSNFTLKIRSTKLEDSAMYFCASTRAGNYGYTFGSGTRLTVV.

The J gene is TRBJ2-2, the V gene TRBV6-1; perhaps TRBD2 as D (7 bases). From germline, CDR1 is MNHNS and CDR2 SASEGT. This CDR3 is built from 14 residues. V was cut by 10 bases and J by 5 bases, with 17 bases left in between. The CDR3 DNA sequence: TGTGCCACCCGGGGGGCTAGCCTGACCGGGGAGCTGTTTTTT. Protein sequence: CATRGASLTGELFF.

This chain links TRBV10-2 with TRBJ2-7, with 8 bases lining up with TRBD2. CDR1 and CDR2 (germline): WSHSY, SAAADI. After removal of 3 bases from V and 7 bases from J, the junction contained 11 bases not matched to a gene. The CDR3 sequence is 15 residues long. The CDR3, as DNA: TGCGCCAGCAGTGACGGGCGGGGGGAGGGTGATGAGCAGTACTTC. Its protein is CASSDGRGEGDEQYF.

This chain connects TRBV27 to TRBJ1-5; 7 nucleotides align to TRBD1. Trimming removed 4 bases from V and 5 bases from J; junction bases left unmatched: 2. The CDR3 spans 13 residues. Germline loops: CDR1 MNHEY, CDR2 SMNVEV (reference sequence). CDR3 bases: TGTGCCAGCAGTTGGGGGACAGATCAGCCCCAGCATTTT. It is translated as CASSWGTDQPQHF.

The chain joins TRBV27 to TRBJ1-6; a weak D match, TRBD1 (6 bases). The CDR3 covers 16 residues. The germline V gene has CDR1 MNHEY and CDR2 SMNVEV (reference sequence). Deletions cut 0 bases from V and 2 bases from J, with 8 bases between. The CDR3 bases are TGTGCCAGCAGTTTATCTGGGGGCGCCTATAATTCACCCCTCCACTTT. Its protein product is CASSLSGGAYNSPLHF.

The V call is TRBV11-3, the J call TRBJ1-4; D is unresolved. Trimming pared 3 bases from V and 7 bases from J, leaving 12 bases between. Germline-derived CDR1 and CDR2 are SGHNT and YENEEA. The CDR3 sequence is 14 residues long. The CDR3 bases are TGTGCCAGCAGCTTGGGCCTGGAGGGTGAAAAACTGTTTTTT. It yields the protein CASSLGLEGEKLFF.

The rearrangement links TRBV6-5 to TRBJ2-5, with D uncertain. Trimming cost V 8 bases and J 1 base, with 17 bases left between them. In germline, CDR1 is MNHEY, CDR2 SVGAGI. This CDR3 spans 15 amino acids. In DNA form, the CDR3 reads TGTGCCAGCTTTGACAATAGACATACCCAAGAGACCCAGTACTTC. As protein: CASFDNRHTQETQYF.

The chain uses TRBV30 and TRBJ1-1; D gene unclear. This CDR3 comprises 13 residues. In germline, CDR1 is GTSNPN, CDR2 SVGIG (reference sequence). V gave up 4 bases and J gave up 6 bases, with 15 bases separating them. The CDR3 DNA reads as TGTGCCTGGACGATCGGGTTTCGGGCTGAAGCTTTCTTT. Translation: CAWTIGFRAEAFF.

The rearrangement uses TRBV5-1 and TRBJ2-2; 7 nucleotides agree with TRBD2. The ends lost 3 bases at V and 8 bases at J; junction bases unmatched: 13. The CDR3 runs 16 residues. Germline values: CDR1 SGHRS, CDR2 YFSETQ. CDR3 residues: CASSYGGSPDMGELFF. CDR3 DNA: TGCGCCAGCAGCTACGGGGGGTCGCCCGACATGGGGGAGCTGTTTTTT.

The genes are TRBV29-1 and TRBJ2-3, with D hard to call. The CDR3 sequence is 13 residues long. CDR1 SQVTM and CDR2 ANQGSEA come from the germline V gene. V shed 4 bases and J shed 2 bases, with 10 bases lying between them. As DNA, the CDR3 is TGCAGCGTTGGCGTGTTTCTCACAGATACGCAGTATTTT. This gives the protein CSVGVFLTDTQYF.

This chain links TRBV10-3 with TRBJ1-2, with D perhaps TRBD1 (6 bases). Trimming shortened V by 5 bases and J by 7 bases, and 20 bases separated the two germline ends. CDR3 size: 15 residues. CDR1 and CDR2 from the germline V gene are ENHRY and SYGVKD. In DNA form, the CDR3 reads TGTGCCATCAGTAAGACAGGCGGGGGGGCCCCTGGCTACACCTTC. Its translation is CAISKTGGGAPGYTF.

This chain joins TRBV14 and TRBJ2-5; D uncertain. Looked up from germline, CDR1 is SGHDN and CDR2 is FVKESK. The CDR3 contains 19 residues. The V end was cut by 3 bases, the J end by 2 bases, with 25 bases between. The CDR3 nucleotides read TGTGCCAGCAGCCAGTTAACCCCCACTATCCCATTAATACAAGAGACCCAGTACTTC. It yields the protein CASSQLTPTIPLIQETQYF.

The chain links TRBV19 to TRBJ1-4; D ambiguous. The germline V gene has CDR1 LNHDA and CDR2 SQIVND (reference sequence). V lost 7 bases to trimming and J lost 8 bases, with 14 bases between them. The CDR3 contains 13 residues. For the CDR3, the DNA is TGTGCCAGTATGGTGGAGGATGGCGAAAAACTGTTTTTT. Amino acid sequence: CASMVEDGEKLFF.

The chain combines TRBV7-9 with TRBJ1-1, with 8 bases aligning to TRBD1. Germline CDR1 is SEHNR and CDR2 is FQNEAQ (reference sequence). The CDR3 sequence is 15 residues long. Trimming at V came to 1 base and at J to 4 bases, leaving 5 bases not matched to a gene. The CDR3 region has the DNA TGTGCCAGCAGCTTAGTCCAGGGGGCGCCCACTGAAGCTTTCTTT. Amino acid sequence: CASSLVQGAPTEAFF.

The chain couples TRBV7-2 to TRBJ1-4; 7 bases match TRBD1. V lost 1 base and J lost 3; bases outside the gene matches: 2. The germline V gene encodes CDR1 SGHTA and CDR2 FQGNSA. The CDR3 is made up of 15 amino acids. The CDR3 coding sequence is TGTGCCAGCAGCTTAGGGGACAGTCCTAATGAAAAACTGTTTTTT. Translated: CASSLGDSPNEKLFF.

The J gene is TRBJ1-1, the V gene TRBV18, with 7 bases identical to TRBD1. The CDR3 totals 15 residues. CDR1 is KGHSH, CDR2 LQKENI, per germline. V lost 5 bases and J lost 0; bases outside the gene matches: 6. In DNA, the CDR3 is TGTGCCAGCTCAGCGAACAGGGGTATGAACACTGAAGCTTTCTTT. Its protein product is CASSANRGMNTEAFF.

This rearrangement joins TRBV6-5 to TRBJ1-1; D is undetermined. Looked up from germline, CDR1 is MNHEY and CDR2 is SVGAGI. V was cut by 7 bases and J by 4 bases, with 19 bases left in between. There are 15 residues in the CDR3. In DNA form, the CDR3 reads TGTGCCAGCACCCGTGGGTGGGGAGCGGGCACTGAAGCTTTCTTT. Encoded protein: CASTRGWGAGTEAFF.

The chain has TRBV30 and TRBJ2-2, with D maybe TRBD1 (6 bases). This CDR3 is built from 14 residues. The V and J ends lost 3 bases and 4 bases respectively, with 12 bases between them. Germline V gene sequence: CDR1 GTSNPN, CDR2 SVGIG (reference sequence). CDR3 DNA sequence: TGTGCCTGGAGGCTGAGGGGGAGCACCGGGGAGCTGTTTTTT. It codes for CAWRLRGSTGELFF.

The chain has TRBV9 and TRBJ1-2, with TRBD1 identical over 7 bases. Per germline, CDR1 SGDLS and CDR2 YYNGEE. The CDR3 spans 14 residues. The ends lost 4 bases at V and 1 base at J; junction bases unmatched: 4. CDR3 DNA: TGTGCCAGCAGCCGGGACAGCAATAACTATGGCTACACCTTC. Amino acid sequence: CASSRDSNNYGYTF.

This clone was found a few times. V gene TRBV15 combines with J gene TRBJ1-4; D is undetermined. CDR3 length: 15 residues. Deletions cut 0 bases from V and 8 bases from J, with 13 bases between. CDR1 and CDR2 (germline): LNHNV, YYDKDF (reference sequence). The CDR3 loop is CATSREVASGEKLFF. The CDR3 DNA is TGTGCCACCAGCAGAGAGGTAGCTTCGGGGGAAAAACTGTTTTTT.

The chain is built from TRBV7-8 and TRBJ2-5; 7 bases map to TRBD1. The V segment lost 2 bases and the J segment 4 bases; nucleotides outside the gene matches: 1. CDR1 is SGHVS, CDR2 FQNEAQ, per germline. This CDR3 spans 13 amino acids. CDR3 sequence reads: CASSLYRGETQYF. The CDR3 DNA reads as TGTGCCAGCAGCTTATACAGGGGAGAGACCCAGTACTTC.

The chain links TRBV4-2 to TRBJ2-3; the D gene is possibly TRBD2 (6 bases). The V gene's germline CDR1 is LGHNA and CDR2 YNFKEQ. This CDR3 region has 16 residues. Deletions cut 2 bases from V and 4 bases from J, with 16 bases between. CDR3 sequence: CASSQRLGGSADTQYF. CDR3 nucleotide sequence: TGTGCCAGCAGCCAACGACTAGGTGGCTCCGCAGATACGCAGTATTTT.

This clone appeared once. The chain joins TRBV11-1 to TRBJ2-1; D gene ambiguous. Germline loops: CDR1 SGHAT, CDR2 FQDESV (reference sequence). The CDR3 spans 15 residues. Trimming pared 1 base from V and 5 bases from J, leaving 12 bases between. CDR3 nucleotides: TGTGCCAGCAGCTTAGGCGGTCAGCCTAACAATGAGCAGTTCTTC. This sequence encodes CASSLGGQPNNEQFF.

A note on this clone: Other DNA sequences in this sample translate to the same CDR3. This chain connects TRBV29-1 to TRBJ2-3; 11 nucleotides agree with TRBD2. The germline CDR1 and CDR2 sequences are SQVTM and ANQGSEA. J was trimmed by 3 bases and V by 3 bases; bases with no gene match: 5. This CDR3 contains 15 residues. The CDR3 nucleotides read TGCAGCGTTGATCTTACTAGCGGGGGAACAGATACGCAGTATTTT. Its protein is CSVDLTSGGTDTQYF.

The chain couples TRBV18 to TRBJ1-1; 7 nucleotides align to TRBD1. The CDR3 is 13 amino acids. The V and J ends lost 4 bases and 6 bases, in that order; junction bases with no gene match: 5. Germline assignment: CDR1 KGHSH and CDR2 LQKENI. The CDR3 loop reads CASSRTGSAEAFF. The CDR3 DNA sequence: TGTGCCAGCTCACGGACAGGATCCGCTGAAGCTTTCTTT. Based on the CDR3 plus reference TRBV18 and TRBJ1-1, the full variable domain is NAGVMQNPRHLVRRRGQEARLRCSPMKGHSHVYWYRQLPEEGLKFMVYLQKENIIDESGMPKERFSAEFPKEGPSILRIQQVVRGDSAAYFCASSRTGSAEAFFGQGTRLTVV.

Comments on this clone: The sample contains more than one DNA sequence encoding this CDR3. V is TRBV7-9 and J is TRBJ2-1, with D possibly being TRBD1 (5 bases). The CDR3 runs 13 residues. V lost 5 bases to trimming and J lost 8 bases, with 13 bases between them. The germline V gene has CDR1 SEHNR and CDR2 FQNEAQ (reference sequence). The chain's CDR3 is CASSPGQGDEQFF. DNA of the CDR3: TGTGCCAGCAGCCCCGGGCAGGGCGATGAGCAGTTCTTC.